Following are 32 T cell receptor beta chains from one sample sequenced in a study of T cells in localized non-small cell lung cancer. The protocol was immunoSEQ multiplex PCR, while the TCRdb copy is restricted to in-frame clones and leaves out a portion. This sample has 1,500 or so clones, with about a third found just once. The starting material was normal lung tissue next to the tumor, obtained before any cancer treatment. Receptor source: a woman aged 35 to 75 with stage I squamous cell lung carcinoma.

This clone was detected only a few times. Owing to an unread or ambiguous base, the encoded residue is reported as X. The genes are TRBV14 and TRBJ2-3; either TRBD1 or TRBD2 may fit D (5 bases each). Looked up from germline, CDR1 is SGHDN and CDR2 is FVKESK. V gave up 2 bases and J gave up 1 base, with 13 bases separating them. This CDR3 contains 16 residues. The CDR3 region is CASSQPTXGGTDTQYF. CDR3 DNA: TGTGCCAGCAGCCAACCAACTCRGGGGGGCACAGATACGCAGTATTTT.

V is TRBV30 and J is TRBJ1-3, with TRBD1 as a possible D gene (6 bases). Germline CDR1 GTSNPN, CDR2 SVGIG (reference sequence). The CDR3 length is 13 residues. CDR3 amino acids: CAGATGTGNTIYF. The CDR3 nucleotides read TGTGCGGGGGCAACGGGGACTGGAAACACCATATATTTT.

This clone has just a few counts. The CDR3 spells CASSGPGNSPLHF. The CDR3 DNA follows: TGTGCCAGCAGTGGACCCGGTAATTCACCCCTCCACTTT. The chain couples TRBV6-8 to TRBJ1-6; D is uncertain. The CDR3 is made up of 13 amino acids. V was shortened by 5 bases and J by 6 bases, with 8 bases between the two germline ends. Per germline, CDR1 MNHGY and CDR2 SAAAGT.

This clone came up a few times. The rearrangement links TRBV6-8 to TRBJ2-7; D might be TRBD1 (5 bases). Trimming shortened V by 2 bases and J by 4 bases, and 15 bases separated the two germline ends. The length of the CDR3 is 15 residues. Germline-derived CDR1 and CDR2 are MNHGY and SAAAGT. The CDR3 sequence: CASSYRRAGHYEQYF. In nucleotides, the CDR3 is TGTGCCAGCAGTTACCGTCGGGCAGGGCATTACGAGCAGTACTTC.

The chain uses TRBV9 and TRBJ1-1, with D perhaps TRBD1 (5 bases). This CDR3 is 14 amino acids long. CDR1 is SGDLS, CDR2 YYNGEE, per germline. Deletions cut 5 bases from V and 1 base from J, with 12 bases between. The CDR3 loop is CASRSGGGNTEAFF. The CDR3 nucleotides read TGTGCCAGCAGGAGCGGGGGAGGGAACACTGAAGCTTTCTTT.

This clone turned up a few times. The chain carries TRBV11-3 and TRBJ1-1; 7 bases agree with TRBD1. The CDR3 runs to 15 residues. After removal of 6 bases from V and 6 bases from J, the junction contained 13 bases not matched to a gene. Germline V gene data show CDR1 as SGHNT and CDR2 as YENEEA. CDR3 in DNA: TGTGCCAGCAGATCGGGTCAGGGGGTCATCGCTGAAGCTTTCTTT. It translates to CASRSGQGVIAEAFF.

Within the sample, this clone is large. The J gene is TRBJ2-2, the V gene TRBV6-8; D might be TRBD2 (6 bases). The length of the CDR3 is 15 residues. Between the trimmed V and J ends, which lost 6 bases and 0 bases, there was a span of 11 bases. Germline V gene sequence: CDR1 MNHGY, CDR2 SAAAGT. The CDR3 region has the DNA TGTGCCAGCAGGGTGCGGGACCCGAACACCGGGGAGCTGTTTTTT. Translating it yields CASRVRDPNTGELFF.

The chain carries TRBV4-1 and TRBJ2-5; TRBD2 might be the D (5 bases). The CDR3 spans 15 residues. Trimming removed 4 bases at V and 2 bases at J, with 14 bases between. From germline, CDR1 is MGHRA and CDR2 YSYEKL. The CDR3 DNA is TGCGCCAGCAGCCCTTCTGGGAGTTCTCAAGAGACCCAGTACTTC. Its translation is CASSPSGSSQETQYF.

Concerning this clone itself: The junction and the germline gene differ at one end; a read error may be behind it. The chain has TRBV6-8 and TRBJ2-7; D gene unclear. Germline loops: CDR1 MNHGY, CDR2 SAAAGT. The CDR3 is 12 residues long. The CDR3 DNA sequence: TGTGCCAGCAGGAGTACCACCTACGAACAGTACTTC. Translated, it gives CASRSTTYEQYF.

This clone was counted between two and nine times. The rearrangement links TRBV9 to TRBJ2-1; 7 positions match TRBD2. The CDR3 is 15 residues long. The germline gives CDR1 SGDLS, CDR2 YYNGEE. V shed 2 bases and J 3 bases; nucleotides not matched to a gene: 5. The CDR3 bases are TGTGCCAGCAGCGTGGAGGGACTACACTACAATGAGCAGTTCTTC. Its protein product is CASSVEGLHYNEQFF.

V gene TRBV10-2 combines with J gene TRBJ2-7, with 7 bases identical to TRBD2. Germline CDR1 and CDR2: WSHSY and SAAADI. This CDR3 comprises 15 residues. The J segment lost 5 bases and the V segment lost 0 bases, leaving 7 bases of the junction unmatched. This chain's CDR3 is CASSESGGGANEQYF. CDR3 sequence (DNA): TGCGCCAGCAGTGAGTCGGGCGGGGGAGCTAACGAGCAGTACTTC.

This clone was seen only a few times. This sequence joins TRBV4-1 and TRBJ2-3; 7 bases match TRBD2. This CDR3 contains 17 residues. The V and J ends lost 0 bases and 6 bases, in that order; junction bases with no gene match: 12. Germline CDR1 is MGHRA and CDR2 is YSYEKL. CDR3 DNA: TGCGCCAGCAGCCAAGAAAGGCTAGCGGCCAGGGTGGATACGCAGTATTTT. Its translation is CASSQERLAARVDTQYF.

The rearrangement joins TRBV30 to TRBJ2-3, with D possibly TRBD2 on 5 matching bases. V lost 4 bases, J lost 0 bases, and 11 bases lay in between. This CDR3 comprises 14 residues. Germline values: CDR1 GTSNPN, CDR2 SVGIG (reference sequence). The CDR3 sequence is CAWNRAVSTDTQYF. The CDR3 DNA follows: TGTGCCTGGAATCGAGCGGTAAGCACAGATACGCAGTATTTT.

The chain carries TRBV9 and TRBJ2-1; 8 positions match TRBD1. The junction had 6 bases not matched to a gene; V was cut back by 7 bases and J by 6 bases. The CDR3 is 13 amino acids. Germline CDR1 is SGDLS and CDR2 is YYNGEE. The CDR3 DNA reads TGTGCCAGCGGACAGGGAGGCCCCAATGAGCAGTTCTTC. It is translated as CASGQGGPNEQFF.

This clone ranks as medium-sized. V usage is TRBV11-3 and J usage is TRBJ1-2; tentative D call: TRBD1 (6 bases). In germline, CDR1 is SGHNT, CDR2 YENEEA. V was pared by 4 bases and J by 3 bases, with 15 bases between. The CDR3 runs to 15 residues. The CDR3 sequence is CASSWDGTQDYGYTF. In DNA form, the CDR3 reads TGTGCCAGCAGCTGGGACGGGACACAGGACTATGGCTACACCTTC.

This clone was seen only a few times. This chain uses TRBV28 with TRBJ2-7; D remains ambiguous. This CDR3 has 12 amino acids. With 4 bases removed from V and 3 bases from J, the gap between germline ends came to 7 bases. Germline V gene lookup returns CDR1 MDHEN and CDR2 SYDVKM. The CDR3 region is CASSWVGYEQYF. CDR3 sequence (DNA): TGTGCCAGCAGTTGGGTAGGCTACGAGCAGTACTTC.

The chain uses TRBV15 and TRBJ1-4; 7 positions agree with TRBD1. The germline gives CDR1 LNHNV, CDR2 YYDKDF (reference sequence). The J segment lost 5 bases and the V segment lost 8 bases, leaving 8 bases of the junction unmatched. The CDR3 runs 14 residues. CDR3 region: CATSPRGRNEKLFF. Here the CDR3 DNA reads TGTGCCACCTCGCCTAGGGGGCGGAATGAAAAACTGTTTTTT.

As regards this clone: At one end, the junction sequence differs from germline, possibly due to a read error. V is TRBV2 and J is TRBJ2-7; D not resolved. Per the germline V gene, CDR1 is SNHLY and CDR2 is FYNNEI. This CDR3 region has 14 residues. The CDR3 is CASSFRATDYEQYF. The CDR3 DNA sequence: TGTGCCAGCAGCTTCCGGGCTACTGATTACGAGCAGTACTTT.

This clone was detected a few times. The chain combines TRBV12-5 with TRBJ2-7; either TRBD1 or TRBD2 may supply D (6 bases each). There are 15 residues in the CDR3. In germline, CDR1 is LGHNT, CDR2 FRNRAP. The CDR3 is CASVRGGDRHYEQYF. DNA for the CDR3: TGTGCCAGCGTACGGGGAGGAGACAGGCACTACGAGCAGTACTTC.

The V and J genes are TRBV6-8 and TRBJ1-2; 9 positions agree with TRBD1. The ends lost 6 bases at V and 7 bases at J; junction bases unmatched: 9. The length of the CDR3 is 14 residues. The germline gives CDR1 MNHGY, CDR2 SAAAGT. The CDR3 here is CASSRTHRGLGYTF. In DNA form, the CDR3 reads TGTGCCAGCAGCCGCACCCACAGGGGGCTTGGCTACACCTTC.

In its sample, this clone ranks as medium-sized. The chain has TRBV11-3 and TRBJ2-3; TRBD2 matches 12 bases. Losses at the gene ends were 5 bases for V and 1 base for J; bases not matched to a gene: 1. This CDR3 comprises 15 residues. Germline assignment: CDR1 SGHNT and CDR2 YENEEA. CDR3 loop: CASSRLAGGTDTQYF. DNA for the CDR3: TGTGCCAGCAGCAGACTAGCGGGGGGCACAGATACGCAGTATTTT.

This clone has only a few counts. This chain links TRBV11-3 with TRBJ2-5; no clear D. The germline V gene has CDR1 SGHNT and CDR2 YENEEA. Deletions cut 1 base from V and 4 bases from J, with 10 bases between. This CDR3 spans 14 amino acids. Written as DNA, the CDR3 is TGTGCCAGCAGCTTAGTATTTAGTTCAGAGACCCAGTACTTC. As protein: CASSLVFSSETQYF.

The CDR3 DNA is TGTGCCTGGAGTGAACTAGCGGAAAACATTCAGTACTTC. Encoded protein: CAWSELAENIQYF. The chain joins TRBV30 to TRBJ2-4; TRBD2 agrees at 8 bases. Trimming took 1 base from V and 5 from J; bases not matched to a gene: 1. CDR1 and CDR2 from the germline V gene are GTSNPN and SVGIG (reference sequence). This CDR3 is built from 13 residues.

The DNA for the CDR3 is TGTGCCAGCGCCGGGATGAGCAATCAGCCCCAGCATTTT. Translating it yields CASAGMSNQPQHF. The V gene is TRBV12-5, the J gene TRBJ1-5; no clear D gene. The CDR3 sequence is 13 residues long. Germline V gives CDR1 LGHNT, CDR2 FRNRAP.

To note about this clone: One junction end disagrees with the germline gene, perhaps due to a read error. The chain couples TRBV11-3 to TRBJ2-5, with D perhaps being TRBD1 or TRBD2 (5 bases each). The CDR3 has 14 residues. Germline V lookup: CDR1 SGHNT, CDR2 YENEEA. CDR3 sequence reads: CANSLLGTQETQYF. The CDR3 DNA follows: TGTGCCAACAGCTTATTGGGGACCCAAGAGACCCAGTACTTC.

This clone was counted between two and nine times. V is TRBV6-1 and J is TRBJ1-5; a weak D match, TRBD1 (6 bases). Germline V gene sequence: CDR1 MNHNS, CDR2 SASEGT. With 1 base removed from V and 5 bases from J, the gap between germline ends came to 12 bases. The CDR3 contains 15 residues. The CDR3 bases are TGTGCCAGCAGTGAAGGGGGGGGCGCATATCAGCCCCAGCATTTT. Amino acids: CASSEGGGAYQPQHF.

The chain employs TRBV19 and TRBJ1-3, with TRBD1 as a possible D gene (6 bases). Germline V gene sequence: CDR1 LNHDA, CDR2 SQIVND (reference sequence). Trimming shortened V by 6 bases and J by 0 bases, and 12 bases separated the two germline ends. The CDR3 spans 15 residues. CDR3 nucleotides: TGTGCCAGTAGACCCCTGGACAGCTCTGGAAACACCATATATTTT. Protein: CASRPLDSSGNTIYF.

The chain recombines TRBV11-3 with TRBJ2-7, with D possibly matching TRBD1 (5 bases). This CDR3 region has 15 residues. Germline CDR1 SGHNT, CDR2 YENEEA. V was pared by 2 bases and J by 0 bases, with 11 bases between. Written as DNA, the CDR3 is TGTGCCAGCAGCTTATGGGGCCCGAGCTCCTACGAGCAGTACTTC. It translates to CASSLWGPSSYEQYF.

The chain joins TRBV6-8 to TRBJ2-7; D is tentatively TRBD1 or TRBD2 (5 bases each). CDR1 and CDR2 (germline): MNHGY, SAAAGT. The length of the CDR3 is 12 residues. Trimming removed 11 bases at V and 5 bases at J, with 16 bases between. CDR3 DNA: TGTGCCTCATACCGGGACGGCAACGAGCAGTACTTC. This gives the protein CASYRDGNEQYF.

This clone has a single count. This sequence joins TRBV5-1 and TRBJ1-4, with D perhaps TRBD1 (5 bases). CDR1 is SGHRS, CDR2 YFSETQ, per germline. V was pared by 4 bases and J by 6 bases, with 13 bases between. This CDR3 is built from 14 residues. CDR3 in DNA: TGCGCCAGCAGCCCGGGACCGGGACATGAAAAACTGTTTTTT. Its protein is CASSPGPGHEKLFF.

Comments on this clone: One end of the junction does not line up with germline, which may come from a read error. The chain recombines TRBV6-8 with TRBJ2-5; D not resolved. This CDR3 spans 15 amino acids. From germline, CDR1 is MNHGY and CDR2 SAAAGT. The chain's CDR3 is CAISRYIGSQETQYF. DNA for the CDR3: TGTGCCATCAGTAGATATATCGGGTCCCAAGAGACCCAGTACTTC.

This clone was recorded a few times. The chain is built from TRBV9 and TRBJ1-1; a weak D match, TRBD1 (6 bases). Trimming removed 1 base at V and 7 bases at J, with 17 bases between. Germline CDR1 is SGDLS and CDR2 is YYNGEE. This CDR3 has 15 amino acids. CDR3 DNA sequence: TGTGCCAGCAGCGTATCCCGGGACACCCCGCTTGAAGCTTTCTTT. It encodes CASSVSRDTPLEAFF.